This is a list of T cell receptor beta chains from one sample in a study of T cells in Graves' hyperthyroidism and ophthalmopathy. Using its own MiXCR run on the multiplex PCR reads, TCRdb lists one record per CDR3 protein. The sample contains 370,000 or so distinct CDR3 sequences, around an eighth of which appear only once. Specimen: blood. These receptors all come from a man aged 25-45 years with Graves' hyperthyroidism that later progressed to Graves' ophthalmopathy. The CDR3 runs from the conserved cysteine through the conserved F or W. The order of the fields is CDR3 length, V gene, J gene, D gene, clone size, CDR3 DNA, CDR3 protein. The D gene is left open where the match is weak. Where a row states a size, it is once, few, many or the class of an expanded clone; other rows omit it.

CDR3 length: 15
V gene: TRBV6-1
J gene: TRBJ2-7
D gene: -
clone size: -
CDR3 DNA: TGTGCCAGCTTCCGTGGGAACAGAGGAAGTTGGGAGCAGTACTTC
CDR3 protein: CASFRGNRGSWEQYF

CDR3 length: 16
V gene: TRBV30
J gene: TRBJ1-6
D gene: -
clone size: -
CDR3 DNA: TGTGCCTGGAGTGTATTCCCCGGGTCGAATAATTCACCCCCCCACTTT
CDR3 protein: CAWSVFPGSNNSPPHF

CDR3 length: 15
V gene: TRBV20-1
J gene: TRBJ2-1
D gene: TRBD2
clone size: -
CDR3 DNA: TGCAGTGCTCCTCGACTAGCGGGGGGGCCTATGCGGCAGTTCTTC
CDR3 protein: CSAPRLAGGPMRQFF

CDR3 length: 12
V gene: TRBV2
J gene: TRBJ2-7
D gene: -
clone size: many
CDR3 DNA: TGTGCCAGCAGTGAAGCGGCCTACGAGCAGTACTTC
CDR3 protein: CASSEAAYEQYF

CDR3 length: 15
V gene: TRBV9
J gene: TRBJ1-5
D gene: -
clone size: many
CDR3 DNA: TGTGCCAGCAGCGTAGGAGGGAAATCTAATCAGCCCCAGCATTTT
CDR3 protein: CASSVGGKSNQPQHF

CDR3 length: 13
V gene: TRBV19
J gene: TRBJ1-4
D gene: -
clone size: few
CDR3 DNA: TGTGCCAGTAGTATCCTCGGTCCCAGACGACTGTTTTTT
CDR3 protein: CASSILGPRRLFF

CDR3 length: 13
V gene: TRBV5-1
J gene: TRBJ2-7
D gene: -
clone size: -
CDR3 DNA: TGCGCCAGCAGCACAGGGGGGGACTACGAGCAGTACTTC
CDR3 protein: CASSTGGDYEQYF

CDR3 length: 13
V gene: TRBV6-5
J gene: TRBJ2-4
D gene: -
clone size: few
CDR3 DNA: TGTGCCAGCAGTTATCGGGGCGAGGGCATTCAGTACTTC
CDR3 protein: CASSYRGEGIQYF

CDR3 length: 12
V gene: TRBV6-1
J gene: TRBJ2-3
D gene: -
clone size: many
CDR3 DNA: TGTGCCAGCAGTGACAGCATAGATACGCAGTATTTT
CDR3 protein: CASSDSIDTQYF

CDR3 length: 15
V gene: TRBV6-1
J gene: TRBJ2-1
D gene: TRBD2
clone size: -
CDR3 DNA: TGTGCCAGCGGCCACGGGGGGGCCGGGGCAAATGAGCAGTTCTTC
CDR3 protein: CASGHGGAGANEQFF

CDR3 length: 15
V gene: TRBV14
J gene: TRBJ1-6
D gene: -
clone size: few
CDR3 DNA: TGTGCCAGCAGCCCCGACAGGCCTCGGAATTCACCCCTCCACTTT
CDR3 protein: CASSPDRPRNSPLHF

CDR3 length: 15
V gene: TRBV28
J gene: TRBJ1-2
D gene: -
clone size: few
CDR3 DNA: TGTGCCAGCATTAAGGCAGATCGGGGGGCGGATGGCTACACCTTC
CDR3 protein: CASIKADRGADGYTF

CDR3 length: 14
V gene: TRBV12-3/TRBV12-4
J gene: TRBJ1-6
D gene: -
clone size: -
CDR3 DNA: TGTGCCACCCGTGGTAGCTCCTATAATTCACCCCTCTACTTT
CDR3 protein: CATRGSSYNSPLYF

CDR3 length: 12
V gene: TRBV28
J gene: TRBJ1-2
D gene: -
clone size: many
CDR3 DNA: TGTGCCAGCAGTTCCTCAGTCGGAGGCTACACCTTC
CDR3 protein: CASSSSVGGYTF

CDR3 length: 14
V gene: TRBV5-1
J gene: TRBJ1-5
D gene: -
clone size: many
CDR3 DNA: TGCGCCAGCAGCTTTGGCGGATTCGATCAGCCCCAGCATTTT
CDR3 protein: CASSFGGFDQPQHF

CDR3 length: 17
V gene: TRBV6-1
J gene: TRBJ1-6
D gene: -
clone size: -
CDR3 DNA: TGTGCCAGCAGCCGATCACAGGGCCAAGTTAATAATTCACCCCTCCACTTT
CDR3 protein: CASSRSQGQVNNSPLHF

CDR3 length: 14
V gene: TRBV4-1
J gene: TRBJ1-2
D gene: -
clone size: few
CDR3 DNA: TGCGCCAGCAGCCAACGCGATCAGGACTATGGCTACACCTTC
CDR3 protein: CASSQRDQDYGYTF

CDR3 length: 15
V gene: TRBV9
J gene: TRBJ1-1
D gene: TRBD1
clone size: few
CDR3 DNA: TGTGCCAGCAGCGTAGGGGGGACAGGGAACACTGAAGCTTTCTTT
CDR3 protein: CASSVGGTGNTEAFF

CDR3 length: 14
V gene: TRBV19
J gene: TRBJ2-1
D gene: TRBD2
clone size: -
CDR3 DNA: TGTGCCAGTAGCGGACTAGCGGGTTACAATGAGCAGTTCTTC
CDR3 protein: CASSGLAGYNEQFF

CDR3 length: 16
V gene: TRBV12-3/TRBV12-4
J gene: TRBJ2-1
D gene: -
clone size: many
CDR3 DNA: TGTGCCAGCAGTTTTGTCCCCGGGGTCTCCTACAATGAGCAGTTCTTC
CDR3 protein: CASSFVPGVSYNEQFF